Given below is one TCR beta chain in context. This PCR relied on a set of 60 Vbeta primers and 13 Jbeta primers. Sequencing used immunoSEQ multiplex PCR; TCRdb keeps in-frame clones, though not all of them. The data show 180,000 or so clones, with 65% to 85% seen just once and about 0.77% held by the top ten. In germline, CDR1 is SGHRS, CDR2 YFSETQ. V gave up 0 bases and J gave up 9 bases, with 16 bases separating them. The CDR3 is 15 amino acids. The source of the sample is a study of cytomegalovirus exposure and HLA in healthy donors. Source material: PBMCs. The sequence came from a woman between 18 and 29 years old in good health and CMV-seronegative. V gene TRBV5-1 combines with J gene TRBJ2-1, with D possibly TRBD2 on 5 matching bases. CDR3 loop: CASSLERASTSEQFF. In DNA, the CDR3 is TGCGCCAGCAGCTTGGAACGGGCTAGCACCAGTGAGCAGTTCTTC.